The 32 T cell receptor beta chains reported below all come from one sample, sequenced in a study of resident and recirculating memory T cells in vitiligo. Here immunoSEQ multiplex PCR was the method, and the copy in TCRdb shows in-frame clones only, minus some. This sample carries tens of thousands of clones, about 90% of them seen once, and the ten largest clones take 5%. Specimen: blood. These receptors originate from a male donor with vitiligo.

V gene TRBV6-6 combines with J gene TRBJ1-4; D uncertain. CDR1 and CDR2 from the germline V gene are MNHNY and SVGAGI (reference sequence). The germline V and J ends were trimmed by 6 bases and 0 bases, with 8 bases remaining between them. The CDR3 consists of 14 residues. CDR3 sequence reads: CASRQTSTNEKLFF. CDR3 sequence (DNA): TGTGCCAGCAGGCAGACATCAACTAATGAAAAACTGTTTTTT.

The gene calls are TRBV9 and TRBJ2-7, with a weak D call TRBD2 (7 bases). Per germline, CDR1 SGDLS and CDR2 YYNGEE. This CDR3 spans 16 amino acids. The germline V and J ends were trimmed by 3 bases and 0 bases, with 16 bases remaining between them. The CDR3 sequence is CASSEGGGLSSYEQYF. CDR3 coding DNA: TGTGCCAGCAGCGAGGGAGGGGGGCTGAGCTCCTACGAGCAGTACTTC.

This clone was recorded only once. The V and J genes are TRBV2 and TRBJ2-3; D is undetermined. This CDR3 contains 13 residues. V dropped 1 base and J dropped 6 bases, with 8 bases sitting between them. Germline-derived CDR1 and CDR2 are SNHLY and FYNNEI. The CDR3 sequence is CASSEESRDTQYF. CDR3 nucleotides: TGTGCCAGCAGTGAAGAGTCCCGGGATACGCAGTATTTT.

V and J are TRBV4-1 and TRBJ2-3; D gene unclear. Germline V gives CDR1 MGHRA, CDR2 YSYEKL. The CDR3 is made up of 14 amino acids. Trimming shortened V by 2 bases and J by 2 bases, and 8 bases separated the two germline ends. CDR3 nucleotides: TGCGCCAGCAGCCAACTAGGTACCACAGATACGCAGTATTTT. Translation gives CASSQLGTTDTQYF.

CDR3 in DNA: TGTGCCAGCAGCTCAACTATCGGACAGGACCACACCGGGGAGCTGTTTTTT. Translated: CASSSTIGQDHTGELFF. The chain uses TRBV11-2 and TRBJ2-2; TRBD1 aligns across 7 bases. This CDR3 spans 17 amino acids. Trimming took 4 bases from V and 3 from J; bases not matched to a gene: 11. CDR1 and CDR2 from the germline V gene are SGHAT and FQNNGV.

The chain couples TRBV28 to TRBJ1-1; TRBD1 matches 7 bases. From germline, CDR1 is MDHEN and CDR2 SYDVKM. There are 14 residues in the CDR3. V lost 6 bases, J lost 6 bases, and 10 bases stayed unmatched. This CDR3 reads CASSPGQGVAEAFF. The CDR3 coding sequence is TGTGCCAGCAGCCCGGGGCAGGGGGTCGCTGAAGCTTTCTTT.

Here the CDR3 reads CASSFRVPLAGVAEQYF. The CDR3 DNA sequence: TGTGCCAGCAGTTTCCGAGTTCCTCTAGCGGGAGTCGCCGAGCAGTACTTC. This chain uses TRBV27 with TRBJ2-7; 10 bases agree with TRBD2. This CDR3 region has 17 residues. With V trimmed by 3 bases and J by 6 bases, 14 bases remained unmatched. Looked up from germline, CDR1 is MNHEY and CDR2 is SMNVEV (reference sequence).

The rearrangement uses TRBV4-1 and TRBJ2-7; 8 nucleotides align to TRBD2. This CDR3 comprises 16 residues. The J segment lost 5 bases and the V segment lost 4 bases, leaving 13 bases of the junction unmatched. From germline, CDR1 is MGHRA and CDR2 YSYEKL. The CDR3 spells CASSPTWVAGSDEQYF. The CDR3 region has the DNA TGCGCCAGCAGCCCCACTTGGGTAGCGGGAAGCGACGAGCAGTACTTC.

This chain joins TRBV7-2 and TRBJ2-7, with TRBD2 as a possible D gene (6 bases). Germline V lookup: CDR1 SGHTA, CDR2 FQGNSA. This CDR3 region has 15 residues. V was shortened by 5 bases and J by 0 bases, with 14 bases between the two germline ends. The CDR3 nucleotides read TGTGCCAGCAGCGGTAGGGGACTGTCCTCCTACGAGCAGTACTTC. It translates to CASSGRGLSSYEQYF.

The V call is TRBV7-6, the J call TRBJ2-1; 7 bases map to TRBD2. The germline V gene encodes CDR1 SGHVS and CDR2 FNYEAQ. The CDR3 spans 16 residues. Unmatched junction bases numbered 2, after V lost 0 bases and J lost 0 bases. The CDR3: CASSLAGGISYNEQFF. As DNA, the CDR3 is TGTGCCAGCAGCTTAGCGGGAGGGATCTCCTACAATGAGCAGTTCTTC.

The CDR3 reads CASSPGQMNTEAFF. The CDR3 DNA follows: TGTGCCAGCTCACCTGGCCAAATGAACACTGAAGCTTTCTTT. J is TRBJ1-1 and V is TRBV18, with unresolved D. The CDR3 runs 14 residues. In germline, CDR1 is KGHSH, CDR2 LQKENI. Trimming cost V 3 bases and J 0 bases, with 8 bases left between them.

J is TRBJ2-1 and V is TRBV7-3; a possible D gene is TRBD2 (5 bases). The CDR3 runs 13 residues. Trimming cost V 2 bases and J 4 bases, with 6 bases left between them. Germline values: CDR1 SGHTA, CDR2 FQGTGA. CDR3 amino acids: CASSLGEYNEQFF. The CDR3 region has the DNA TGTGCCAGCAGCTTAGGGGAGTACAATGAGCAGTTCTTC.

This chain connects TRBV4-1 to TRBJ2-1, with 7 bases identical to TRBD2. The V segment lost 2 bases and the J segment 14 bases; nucleotides outside the gene matches: 15. The length of the CDR3 is 15 residues. Germline V gene data show CDR1 as MGHRA and CDR2 as YSYEKL. The CDR3 spells CASSQQTDRGSEKFF. CDR3 nucleotides: TGCGCCAGCAGCCAACAAACGGACCGCGGGAGTGAAAAGTTCTTC.

The chain employs TRBV4-3 and TRBJ2-3; 7 bases match TRBD1. In germline, CDR1 is LGHNA, CDR2 YSLEER. This CDR3 comprises 15 residues. V lost 3 bases to trimming and J lost 6 bases; unmatched junction nucleotides: 9. This chain's CDR3 is CASSHRDRTGDTQYF. CDR3 nucleotides: TGCGCCAGCAGCCACAGGGACAGAACGGGGGATACGCAGTATTTT.

The CDR3 is CASRRGTGSGGELFF. In DNA, the CDR3 is TGTGCCAGCAGGAGGGGGACAGGGTCTGGGGGGGAGCTGTTTTTT. This chain links TRBV6-1 with TRBJ2-2; 9 positions match TRBD1. Germline-derived CDR1 and CDR2 are MNHNS and SASEGT. The CDR3 extends over 15 amino acids. With V trimmed by 6 bases and J by 8 bases, 10 bases remained unmatched.

The chain employs TRBV11-2 and TRBJ2-4, with 11 bases fitting TRBD1. This CDR3 has 16 residues. The germline gives CDR1 SGHAT, CDR2 FQNNGV. V dropped 0 bases and J dropped 8; count of bases not matched to a gene: 6. The CDR3 nucleotides are TGTGCCAGCAGCTTAGACAGGACAGGGGGCGAAGACATTCAGTACTTC. This gives the protein CASSLDRTGGEDIQYF.

The chain joins TRBV28 to TRBJ2-2; 10 positions match TRBD2. This CDR3 has 16 residues. The germline gives CDR1 MDHEN, CDR2 SYDVKM. Trimming cost V 6 bases and J 6 bases; bases outside gene matches: 10. The CDR3 reads CASSPSGSVVAGELFF. The CDR3, as DNA: TGTGCCAGCAGCCCTAGCGGGAGCGTGGTAGCCGGGGAGCTGTTTTTT. Combining the CDR3 with reference TRBV28 and TRBJ2-2 gives the whole variable domain DVKVTQSSRYLVKRTGEKVFLECVQDMDHENMFWYRQDPGLGLRLIYFSYDVKMKEKGDIPEGYSVSREKKERFSLILESASTNQTSMYLCASSPSGSVVAGELFFGEGSRLTVL.

This CDR3 is CASSLGGHYGYTF. DNA for the CDR3: TGTGCCAGCAGTTTGGGGGGGCACTATGGCTACACCTTC. The chain uses TRBV28 and TRBJ1-2; D may be TRBD1 (6 bases). This CDR3 is 13 amino acids long. Germline V gene lookup returns CDR1 MDHEN and CDR2 SYDVKM. The V gene lost 3 bases and the J gene lost 3 bases, with 8 bases spanning the gap.

V usage is TRBV9 and J usage is TRBJ1-3; D ambiguous. Trimming removed 3 bases at V and 2 bases at J, with 3 bases between. Germline-derived CDR1 and CDR2 are SGDLS and YYNGEE. This CDR3 has 12 amino acids. The CDR3 DNA follows: TGTGCCAGCAGCGATACTGGAAACACCATATATTTT. Protein sequence: CASSDTGNTIYF.

The chain links TRBV11-3 to TRBJ2-7, with 12 bases fitting TRBD1. With V trimmed by 0 bases and J by 9 bases, 6 bases remained unmatched. Germline CDR1 reads SGHNT; CDR2 reads YENEEA. The CDR3 has 15 amino acids. This chain's CDR3 is CASSLDGTGGPAQYF. CDR3 coding DNA: TGTGCCAGCAGCTTAGATGGGACAGGGGGCCCGGCGCAGTACTTC.

The chain uses TRBV5-1 and TRBJ1-1; TRBD1 is a possible D gene (6 bases). The CDR3 length is 16 residues. Germline V gene lookup returns CDR1 SGHRS and CDR2 YFSETQ. Trimming left V 3 bases short and J 4 bases short, with 19 bases between. CDR3 coding DNA: TGCGCCAGCAGCTCAGATACAGGGCACTACGGCACTGAAGCTTTCTTT. It yields the protein CASSSDTGHYGTEAFF.

V is TRBV10-1 and J is TRBJ2-3; D may be TRBD1 (5 bases). The CDR3 length is 13 residues. Trimming took off 7 bases at V and 0 bases at J, with 8 bases between the two ends. Germline loops: CDR1 WNHNN, CDR2 SYGVQD (reference sequence). The CDR3 bases are TGCGCCAGCACGACAGCTAGCACAGATACGCAGTATTTT. Translated, it gives CASTTASTDTQYF.

As concerns this clone: The sample has other DNA sequences that encode this CDR3 too. The gene calls are TRBV27 and TRBJ1-5; TRBD1 aligns across 8 bases. Germline assignment: CDR1 MNHEY and CDR2 SMNVEV (reference sequence). The CDR3 consists of 14 residues. Trimming cost V 2 bases and J 4 bases; bases outside gene matches: 1. In DNA form, the CDR3 reads TGTGCCAGCAGTTTAAACAGGGGGAATCAGCCCCAGCATTTT. It encodes CASSLNRGNQPQHF.

The rearrangement links TRBV30 to TRBJ1-2; maybe TRBD1 (5 bases). The germline V gene has CDR1 GTSNPN and CDR2 SVGIG (reference sequence). The ends were cut back, 0 bases at V and 4 bases at J, with 15 bases in the middle. The CDR3 loop spans 15 amino acids. CDR3 residues: CAWSVPAGRAYGYTF. CDR3 DNA sequence: TGTGCCTGGAGTGTACCGGCAGGGAGGGCCTATGGCTACACCTTC.

J is TRBJ1-1 and V is TRBV7-2; D is possibly TRBD1 (5 bases). V was shortened by 5 bases and J by 11 bases, with 15 bases between the two germline ends. CDR1 SGHTA and CDR2 FQGNSA come from the germline V gene. The CDR3 runs 12 residues. CDR3 region: CASSPNGGKAFF. The CDR3 DNA sequence: TGTGCCAGCAGCCCTAATGGGGGGAAGGCTTTCTTT.

This chain connects TRBV9 to TRBJ2-7; D gene unclear. Germline CDR1 reads SGDLS; CDR2 reads YYNGEE. CDR3 length: 14 residues. The V gene lost 0 bases and the J gene lost 4 bases, with 11 bases spanning the gap. The CDR3 DNA is TGTGCCAGCAGCGTAGCAGCGAACCCTTACGAGCAGTACTTC. As protein: CASSVAANPYEQYF.

The chain combines TRBV19 with TRBJ2-3; 7 bases line up with TRBD2. Germline assignment: CDR1 LNHDA and CDR2 SQIVND (reference sequence). V shed 5 bases and J 5 bases; nucleotides not matched to a gene: 7. CDR3 length equals 14 residues. The CDR3 DNA is TGTGCCAGTAGTCTCGGCGGGAGTAGAGATACGCAGTATTTT. Encoded protein: CASSLGGSRDTQYF. The whole variable domain, remainder taken from reference TRBV19 and TRBJ2-3, is DGGITQSPKYLFRKEGQNVTLSCEQNLNHDAMYWYRQDPGQGLRLIYYSQIVNDFQKGDIAEGYSVSREKKESFPLTVTSAQKNPTAFYLCASSLGGSRDTQYFGPGTRLTVL.

This clone was observed a handful of times. The J gene is TRBJ2-3, the V gene TRBV5-1; D call uncertain. Germline CDR1 and CDR2: SGHRS and YFSETQ. With 4 bases removed from V and 0 bases from J, the gap between germline ends came to 12 bases. The CDR3 runs 15 residues. CDR3 sequence: CASSLLPTSTDTQYF. DNA for the CDR3: TGCGCCAGCAGCCTCTTGCCTACTAGCACAGATACGCAGTATTTT.

For the CDR3, the DNA is TGTGCCATCAAGGCCAGGGAGGTCGGAGAGACCCAGTACTTC. This translates into CAIKAREVGETQYF. The chain has TRBV10-3 and TRBJ2-5, with D possibly TRBD2 on 6 matching bases. CDR3 length: 14 amino acids. The germline CDR1 and CDR2 sequences are ENHRY and SYGVKD. Between the trimmed V and J ends, which lost 7 bases and 4 bases, there was a span of 16 bases.

V gene TRBV5-5 combines with J gene TRBJ2-1, with 8 positions matching TRBD2. The CDR3 contains 15 residues. Trimming cost V 0 bases and J 3 bases; bases outside gene matches: 2. Germline V CDR1 and CDR2: SGHKS, YYEKEE (reference sequence). The CDR3 nucleotides are TGTGCCAGCAGCTTGGCGGGACTAGGCTACAATGAGCAGTTCTTC. Its protein is CASSLAGLGYNEQFF.

A remark on this clone: The identical CDR3 is also encoded by other nucleotide sequences in the sample. CDR3 sequence: CASSLRLTSGRSSYEQYF. In nucleotides, the CDR3 is TGCGCCAGCAGCTTGCGGCTGACTAGCGGCCGGAGCTCCTACGAGCAGTACTTC. The gene calls are TRBV5-1 and TRBJ2-7, with TRBD2 matching over 9 bases. The V and J ends lost 1 base and 0 bases, in that order; junction bases with no gene match: 11. The CDR3 spans 18 residues. The V gene's germline CDR1 is SGHRS and CDR2 YFSETQ.

The rearrangement joins TRBV10-1 to TRBJ2-7; TRBD2 might be the D (5 bases). In germline, CDR1 is WNHNN, CDR2 SYGVQD (reference sequence). The V gene lost 6 bases and the J gene lost 5 bases, with 29 bases spanning the gap. The CDR3 contains 18 residues. The DNA of the CDR3 is TGCGCCAGCAGCTGGTGGAAGGGCGGGCCGATTCGTCGAGACGAGCAGTACTTC. It encodes CASSWWKGGPIRRDEQYF.